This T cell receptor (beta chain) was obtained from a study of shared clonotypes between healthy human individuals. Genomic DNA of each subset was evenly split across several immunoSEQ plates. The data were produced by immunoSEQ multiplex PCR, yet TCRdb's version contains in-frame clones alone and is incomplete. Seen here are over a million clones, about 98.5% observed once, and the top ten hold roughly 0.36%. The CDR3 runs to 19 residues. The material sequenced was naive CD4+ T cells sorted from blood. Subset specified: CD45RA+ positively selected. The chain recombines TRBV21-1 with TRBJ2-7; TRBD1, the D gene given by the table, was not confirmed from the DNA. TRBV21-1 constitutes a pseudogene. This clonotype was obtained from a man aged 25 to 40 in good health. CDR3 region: CASSFWDSKPGTNSYEQYF. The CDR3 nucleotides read TGTGCCAGCAGCTTTTGGGACAGTAAACCAGGTACTAACTCCTACGAGCAGTACTTC.